The 24 T cell receptor beta chains reported below all come from one sample, sequenced in a study of cytomegalovirus exposure and HLA in healthy donors. The PCR was carried out with 60 Vbeta primers and 13 Jbeta primers. Sequencing used immunoSEQ multiplex PCR; TCRdb keeps in-frame clones, though not all of them. The table records 130,000 to 150,000 clones, approximately 68% of them present only once. The sample consisted of PBMCs. The receptors stem from a man aged 35 to 55 in good health and CMV-seronegative.

The chain recombines TRBV19 with TRBJ1-2; TRBD1 matches at 8 bases. Germline CDR1 reads LNHDA; CDR2 reads SQIVND (reference sequence). After removal of 7 bases from V and 2 bases from J, the junction contained 6 bases not matched to a gene. The CDR3 spans 14 residues. The CDR3 sequence: CASNGNRGNYGYTF. CDR3 bases: TGTGCCAGTAATGGGAACAGGGGGAACTATGGCTACACCTTC.

This CDR3 reads CASSPTGNTEAFF. CDR3 nucleotide sequence: TGCGCCAGCAGCCCGACAGGGAACACTGAAGCTTTCTTT. The chain carries TRBV5-1 and TRBJ1-1; possible D gene TRBD1, 6 bases. With 4 bases removed from V and 1 base from J, the gap between germline ends came to 8 bases. The length of the CDR3 is 13 residues. Germline V lookup: CDR1 SGHRS, CDR2 YFSETQ. The complete variable domain, with remaining parts taken from reference TRBV5-1 and TRBJ1-1, reads KAGVTQTPRYLIKTRGQQVTLSCSPISGHRSVSWYQQTPGQGLQFLFEYFSETQRNKGNFPGRFSGRQFSNSRSEMNVSTLELGDSALYLCASSPTGNTEAFFGQGTRLTVV.

About this clone: Other DNA variants within this sample encode the same CDR3. V usage is TRBV6-4 and J usage is TRBJ2-2; a possible D gene is TRBD1 (6 bases). The CDR3 consists of 15 residues. CDR1 MRHNA and CDR2 SNTAGT come from the germline V gene. V was pared by 6 bases and J by 1 base, with 12 bases between. The CDR3 protein is CASSPGTQNTGELFF. The CDR3 DNA follows: TGTGCCAGCAGCCCCGGGACACAGAACACCGGGGAGCTGTTTTTT.

The chain employs TRBV10-3 and TRBJ2-3, with 8 positions matching TRBD2. From germline, CDR1 is ENHRY and CDR2 SYGVKD. The ends lost 0 bases at V and 3 bases at J; junction bases unmatched: 11. The CDR3 contains 18 residues. The CDR3: CAISESPLGGRPTDTQYF. The CDR3 DNA reads as TGTGCCATCAGTGAGTCGCCACTGGGCGGGAGGCCGACAGATACGCAGTATTTT.

The chain has TRBV30 and TRBJ1-6, with 11 bases that match TRBD1. The CDR3 is made up of 14 amino acids. Per germline, CDR1 GTSNPN and CDR2 SVGIG (reference sequence). V lost 2 bases, J lost 8 bases, and 2 bases stayed unmatched. The CDR3 is CAWSTGQGDSPLHF. Here the CDR3 DNA reads TGTGCCTGGAGTACGGGACAGGGGGATTCACCCCTCCACTTT.

The genes are TRBV13 and TRBJ2-4; D is possibly TRBD2 (6 bases). From germline, CDR1 is PRHDT and CDR2 FYEKMQ (reference sequence). Trimming pared 4 bases from V and 0 bases from J, leaving 16 bases between. This CDR3 is 17 amino acids long. CDR3 bases: TGTGCCAGCAGCTGGACGGAGGGACTGATAGCCAAAAACATTCAGTACTTC. It encodes CASSWTEGLIAKNIQYF.

The chain carries TRBV4-1 and TRBJ2-1, with 12 bases identical to TRBD2. CDR1 is MGHRA, CDR2 YSYEKL, per germline. CDR3 length: 17 residues. V lost 0 bases to trimming and J lost 8 bases; unmatched junction nucleotides: 8. The CDR3 region has the DNA TGCGCCAGCAGCCAAGATCCGGCTAGCGGGAGGGCCCATGAGCAGTTCTTC. Translating gives CASSQDPASGRAHEQFF.

This clone was found a few times. This rearrangement joins TRBV5-1 to TRBJ1-4; D is ambiguous. V lost 5 bases and J lost 4, with 9 bases in between. CDR3 length: 13 amino acids. The V gene's germline CDR1 is SGHRS and CDR2 YFSETQ. The CDR3 DNA follows: TGCGCCAGCAGGTGGCGGGATAATGAAAAACTGTTTTTT. Translation: CASRWRDNEKLFF.

The chain links TRBV25-1 to TRBJ2-5; perhaps TRBD1 as D (7 bases). CDR1 and CDR2 (germline): MGHDK, SYGVNS. There are 15 residues in the CDR3. V was trimmed by 3 bases and J by 2 bases, leaving 13 bases between them. The DNA for the CDR3 is TGTGCCAGCAGTGATTTCGCGGGACAGCAAGAGACCCAGTACTTC. Its protein is CASSDFAGQQETQYF. The full variable domain, rest sourced from reference TRBV25-1 and TRBJ2-5, is EADIYQTPRYLVIGTGKKITLECSQTMGHDKMYWYQQDPGMELHLIHYSYGVNSTEKGDLSSESTVSRIRTEHFPLTLESARPSHTSQYLCASSDFAGQQETQYFGPGTRLLVL.

The V and J genes are TRBV19 and TRBJ1-2; TRBD1 aligns across 8 bases. The CDR3 has 13 residues. With 2 bases clipped from V and 7 bases from J, the junction kept 3 bases outside the gene matches. Germline V CDR1 and CDR2: LNHDA, SQIVND (reference sequence). DNA for the CDR3: TGTGCCAGTAGTATACAGGGGGCAAGTGGCTACACCTTC. Protein: CASSIQGASGYTF.

This chain links TRBV7-2 with TRBJ2-3; TRBD2 aligns across 12 bases. Looked up from germline, CDR1 is SGHTA and CDR2 is FQGNSA. This CDR3 comprises 18 residues. Losses at the gene ends were 2 bases for V and 2 bases for J; bases not matched to a gene: 8. The CDR3 spells CASSLRPSGGVHTDTQYF. As DNA, the CDR3 is TGTGCCAGCAGCTTAAGGCCTAGCGGGGGGGTGCACACAGATACGCAGTATTTT.

This sequence joins TRBV4-3 and TRBJ2-2; TRBD1 agrees at 8 bases. Germline-derived CDR1 and CDR2 are LGHNA and YSLEER. The length of the CDR3 is 18 residues. After removal of 4 bases from V and 6 bases from J, the junction contained 16 bases not matched to a gene. The CDR3 loop is CASSRPQDREVFAGELFF. The CDR3 bases are TGCGCCAGCAGCCGCCCCCAGGACAGGGAAGTTTTCGCCGGGGAGCTGTTTTTT.

The gene calls are TRBV5-6 and TRBJ1-3; D is unresolved. CDR3 size: 15 residues. Between the trimmed V and J ends, which lost 4 bases and 4 bases, there was a span of 15 bases. Looked up from germline, CDR1 is SGHDT and CDR2 is YYEEEE. The chain's CDR3 is CASSRTKGMGNTIYF. Written as DNA, the CDR3 is TGTGCCAGCAGCCGGACTAAAGGGATGGGAAACACCATATATTTT. The full variable domain, its missing parts supplied by reference TRBV5-6 and TRBJ1-3, is DAGVTQSPTHLIKTRGQQVTLRCSPKSGHDTVSWYQQALGQGPQFIFQYYEEEERQRGNFPDRFSGHQFPNYSSELNVNALLLGDSALYLCASSRTKGMGNTIYFGEGSWLTVV.

This sequence joins TRBV14 and TRBJ2-7; possibly TRBD2 for D (5 bases). Per the germline V gene, CDR1 is SGHDN and CDR2 is FVKESK. The CDR3 runs 14 residues. Trimming shortened V by 6 bases and J by 1 base, and 13 bases separated the two germline ends. CDR3: CASSPAGYSYEQYF. The CDR3 region has the DNA TGTGCCAGCAGTCCTGCGGGCTATTCCTACGAGCAGTACTTC.

This chain joins TRBV2 and TRBJ2-3; TRBD2 matches 8 bases. This CDR3 region has 14 residues. Germline V gene sequence: CDR1 SNHLY, CDR2 FYNNEI. V dropped 10 bases and J dropped 0; count of bases not matched to a gene: 6. The CDR3 here is CAIKRGPSTDTQYF. Written as DNA, the CDR3 is TGTGCCATTAAGCGGGGGCCTAGCACAGATACGCAGTATTTT. The full variable domain, rest sourced from reference TRBV2 and TRBJ2-3, is EPEVTQTPSHQVTQMGQEVILRCVPISNHLYFYWYRQILGQKVEFLVSFYNNEISEKSEIFDDQFSVERPDGSNFTLKIRSTKLEDSAMYFCAIKRGPSTDTQYFGPGTRLTVL.

This sequence joins TRBV2 and TRBJ1-5; D call uncertain. The CDR3 totals 12 residues. CDR1 is SNHLY, CDR2 FYNNEI, per germline. Trimming removed 4 bases at V and 6 bases at J, with 7 bases between. CDR3 DNA sequence: TGTGCCAGCAGTGCGGGTAGTCAGCCCCAGCATTTT. This codes for CASSAGSQPQHF.

The V gene is TRBV4-1, the J gene TRBJ2-7; perhaps TRBD2 as D (5 bases). The CDR3 contains 17 residues. The germline V gene has CDR1 MGHRA and CDR2 YSYEKL. Trimming left V 0 bases short and J 4 bases short, with 19 bases between. The CDR3 nucleotides are TGCGCCAGCAGCCAAGATACGTTGGGCCTCGGGGTGTACGAGCAGTACTTC. Translation: CASSQDTLGLGVYEQYF.

There are a few counts of this clone. The rearrangement joins TRBV7-9 to TRBJ2-2, with 7 bases fitting TRBD1. This CDR3 has 16 residues. Germline V gene lookup returns CDR1 SEHNR and CDR2 FQNEAQ (reference sequence). J was trimmed by 0 bases and V by 5 bases; bases with no gene match: 6. CDR3 nucleotides: TGTGCCAGCAGCCATTCGGACAGGACGAACACCGGGGAGCTGTTTTTT. The encoded protein is CASSHSDRTNTGELFF. Filled out from reference TRBV7-9 and TRBJ2-2, the complete variable domain reads DTGVSQNPRHKITKRGQNVTFRCDPISEHNRLYWYRQTLGQGPEFLTYFQNEAQLEKSRLLSDRFSAERPKGSFSTLEIQRTEQGDSAMYLCASSHSDRTNTGELFFGEGSRLTVL.

A few counts support this clone. J is TRBJ2-1 and V is TRBV5-3, with 8 bases aligning to TRBD2. TRBV5-3 belongs to the ORF category, with a function that is uncertain. J gave up 8 bases and V 5 bases, and 15 bases lay outside the gene matches. This CDR3 is built from 16 residues. In DNA, the CDR3 is TGTGCCAGAAGAAAACTACCGGGACTAGTTCTCTATGAGCAGTTCTTC. Its translation is CARRKLPGLVLYEQFF.

CDR3 loop: CASSPSSHNEQFF. The DNA of the CDR3 is TGCGCCAGCAGCCCCTCTAGTCACAATGAGCAGTTCTTC. V usage is TRBV5-1 and J usage is TRBJ2-1; D gene ambiguous. The V and J ends lost 4 bases and 5 bases respectively, with 10 bases between them. Germline assignment: CDR1 SGHRS and CDR2 YFSETQ. The CDR3 consists of 13 residues. Filled out from reference TRBV5-1 and TRBJ2-1, the complete variable domain reads KAGVTQTPRYLIKTRGQQVTLSCSPISGHRSVSWYQQTPGQGLQFLFEYFSETQRNKGNFPGRFSGRQFSNSRSEMNVSTLELGDSALYLCASSPSSHNEQFFGPGTRLTVL.

This clone was counted between two and nine times. The chain combines TRBV11-3 with TRBJ2-7; 13 positions match TRBD2. This CDR3 contains 16 residues. Germline loops: CDR1 SGHNT, CDR2 YENEEA. V trimming: 5 bases; J trimming: 0 bases; junction bases outside the gene matches: 4. CDR3: CASSPGTSGNSYEQYF. The CDR3 coding sequence is TGTGCCAGCAGCCCCGGGACTAGCGGGAACTCCTACGAGCAGTACTTC.

This clone was seen a few times. The chain combines TRBV4-3 with TRBJ2-7; 7 bases agree with TRBD1. With V trimmed by 0 bases and J by 5 bases, 10 bases remained unmatched. Germline V gene sequence: CDR1 LGHNA, CDR2 YSLEER. CDR3 length: 16 amino acids. DNA for the CDR3: TGCGCCAGCAGCCAAGAATACAGGGGTGTATTCAACGAGCAGTACTTC. The encoded protein is CASSQEYRGVFNEQYF.

Written as DNA, the CDR3 is TGTGCCAGCAGTGAAGTATGGGGGGAGGGGAACTATGGCTACACCTTC. It encodes CASSEVWGEGNYGYTF. J is TRBJ1-2 and V is TRBV6-1, with D perhaps matching TRBD1 (5 bases). Trimming removed 1 base from V and 2 bases from J, with 14 bases in between. Germline V gene data show CDR1 as MNHNS and CDR2 as SASEGT. The CDR3 runs 16 residues.

This CDR3 is CASSPGTDSNQPQHF. The CDR3 nucleotides are TGTGCCAGCAGTCCCGGGACAGATAGCAATCAGCCCCAGCATTTT. The rearrangement links TRBV28 to TRBJ1-5; 7 bases are a match to TRBD1. Germline loops: CDR1 MDHEN, CDR2 SYDVKM. The CDR3 length is 15 residues. The trim removed 5 bases at V and 0 bases at J, leaving 4 bases unmatched.